A single sample is the source of the 13 T cell receptor beta chains below, sequenced in a study of T cells in Graves' hyperthyroidism and ophthalmopathy. RNA transcripts yielded amplified TCR beta CDR3 regions. The TCR CDR3 was amplified in a first-round RT-PCR using the HTBI primer set. MiXCR was run by TCRdb on the multiplex PCR reads, yielding one entry per CDR3 protein. The table lists hundreds of thousands of distinct CDR3 sequences, 15% to 20% of them singletons. What was sequenced was blood. The receptor set was obtained from a man aged 35-49 years with Graves' ophthalmopathy.

The chain carries TRBV12-5 and TRBJ2-2, with 11 bases that match TRBD2. Germline assignment: CDR1 LGHNT and CDR2 FRNRAP. The CDR3 has 15 residues. The V segment lost 1 base and the J segment 5 bases; nucleotides outside the gene matches: 0. CDR3 sequence: CASGLGLAGTGELFF. The CDR3 DNA follows: TGTGCTAGTGGTTTGGGACTAGCGGGGACCGGGGAGCTGTTTTTT.

The rearrangement uses TRBV20-1 and TRBJ2-3; D is uncertain. V was pared by 4 bases and J by 0 bases, with 14 bases between. Looked up from germline, CDR1 is DFQATT and CDR2 is SNEGSKA (reference sequence). This CDR3 contains 15 residues. CDR3 in DNA: TGCAGTGCTAAATTCCCCCGGGCAAGCACAGATACGCAGTATTTT. It codes for CSAKFPRASTDTQYF.

In its sample, this clonotype was seen a few times. The rearrangement links TRBV6-9 to TRBJ1-2, with 8 positions matching TRBD1. The germline V gene has CDR1 MNHGY and CDR2 SVAAGI. Trimming at V came to 4 bases and at J to 7 bases, leaving 5 bases not matched to a gene. This CDR3 spans 13 amino acids. The CDR3 spells CASSLTGGSGYTF. In DNA, the CDR3 is TGTGCCAGCAGTTTAACAGGGGGTTCTGGCTACACCTTC.

J is TRBJ2-7 and V is TRBV20-1, with a tentative D call TRBD2 (5 bases). The CDR3 is 13 amino acids. V was shortened by 2 bases and J by 0 bases, with 8 bases between the two germline ends. Looked up from germline, CDR1 is DFQATT and CDR2 is SNEGSKA (reference sequence). CDR3 nucleotide sequence: TGCAGTGCTAGAAGACTAACCTCCTACGAGCAGTACTTC. This gives the protein CSARRLTSYEQYF.

The chain combines TRBV7-3 with TRBJ2-1; 7 positions match TRBD1. J lost 0 bases, V lost 5 bases, and 4 bases had no gene match. CDR3 size: 15 residues. Germline CDR1 SGHTA, CDR2 FQGTGA. The CDR3: CASSAAGGSYNEQFF. CDR3 nucleotide sequence: TGTGCCAGCAGCGCAGCAGGGGGCTCCTACAATGAGCAGTTCTTC.

This clonotype was counted many times. This chain uses TRBV30 with TRBJ1-1; TRBD1 might be the D (6 bases). Germline V gives CDR1 GTSNPN, CDR2 SVGIG (reference sequence). Trimming left V 0 bases short and J 10 bases short, with 12 bases between. This CDR3 comprises 12 residues. CDR3 sequence: CAWSVAGGGAFF. For the CDR3, the DNA is TGTGCCTGGAGTGTCGCTGGAGGGGGAGCTTTCTTT.

This clonotype was picked up many times. The gene calls are TRBV28 and TRBJ2-1; 7 bases agree with TRBD1. The V segment lost 10 bases and the J segment 6 bases; nucleotides outside the gene matches: 6. The CDR3 contains 12 residues. Germline loops: CDR1 MDHEN, CDR2 SYDVKM. Here the CDR3 reads CATRQGVNEQFF. The CDR3 nucleotides are TGTGCCACCAGACAGGGAGTCAATGAGCAGTTCTTC.

Concerning this clonotype itself: This may be a read error, as it is one base from a much larger clone. The V gene is TRBV3-1, the J gene TRBJ2-7, with D hard to call. Between the trimmed V and J ends, which lost 0 bases and 4 bases, there was a span of 7 bases. Germline V CDR1 and CDR2: LGHDT, YNNKEL (reference sequence). The CDR3 has 13 residues. Here the CDR3 reads CASSQEAEYEQYF. The CDR3 coding sequence is TGTGCCAGCAGCCAAGAAGCAGAATACGAGCAGTACTTC.

This clonotype was counted a few times. The rearrangement joins TRBV6-2 or TRBV6-3 to TRBJ2-1; 7 bases agree with TRBD1. This CDR3 region has 14 residues. CDR1 is MNHEY, CDR2 SVGEGT, per germline. Unmatched junction bases numbered 6, after V lost 2 bases and J lost 8 bases. CDR3 DNA sequence: TGTGCCAGCAGTTACACAACAGGGGCCGATGAGCAGTTCTTC. Translating it yields CASSYTTGADEQFF.

In this sample, this clonotype turned up many times. The rearrangement uses TRBV20-1 and TRBJ2-3; D remains ambiguous. Germline CDR1 reads DFQATT; CDR2 reads SNEGSKA (reference sequence). Trimming left V 0 bases short and J 5 bases short, with 15 bases between. This CDR3 is built from 15 residues. CDR3 loop: CSAREGTHWGDTQYF. CDR3 sequence (DNA): TGCAGTGCTAGAGAGGGCACTCACTGGGGAGATACGCAGTATTTT.

This chain links TRBV3-1 with TRBJ2-5; D gene unclear. Germline V gene data show CDR1 as LGHDT and CDR2 as YNNKEL (reference sequence). The CDR3 totals 13 residues. Trimming shortened V by 3 bases and J by 4 bases, and 9 bases separated the two germline ends. The CDR3 region is CASSHGERETQYF. CDR3 DNA sequence: TGTGCCAGCAGCCACGGCGAGAGAGAGACCCAGTACTTC.

The chain joins TRBV28 to TRBJ1-2; no reliable D call. Deletions cut 8 bases from V and 6 bases from J, with 16 bases between. This CDR3 comprises 13 residues. Germline V CDR1 and CDR2: MDHEN, SYDVKM. CDR3 amino acids: CASAWRAQNGYTF. The CDR3 DNA follows: TGTGCCAGCGCTTGGCGGGCACAGAATGGCTACACCTTC.

This chain links TRBV11-2 with TRBJ2-7; D is undetermined. Germline V lookup: CDR1 SGHAT, CDR2 FQNNGV. V dropped 0 bases and J dropped 0 bases, with 12 bases sitting between them. The CDR3 runs 16 residues. CDR3: CASSLDGSWSSYEQYF. The CDR3, as DNA: TGTGCCAGCAGCTTAGATGGTTCCTGGAGCTCCTACGAGCAGTACTTC.